These 14 T cell receptor beta chains were all obtained from the same sample, sequenced in a study of blood T cell repertoires in COVID-19. Data came from immunoSEQ multiplex PCR; TCRdb stores just in-frame clones and leaves some out. This sample has approximately 240,000 clones, with around 81% found just once. Sequencing input: peripheral blood. These receptors came from a woman aged 30 to 39 who had recovered from COVID-19.

This clone was counted between two and nine times. The rearrangement links TRBV2 to TRBJ1-1; possible D gene TRBD1, 6 bases. The germline V gene encodes CDR1 SNHLY and CDR2 FYNNEI. This CDR3 has 13 residues. V was clipped by 10 bases and J by 2 bases, with 14 bases between them. The CDR3 bases are TGTGCCAACAGGGTTGGGAGAAACACTGAAGCTTTCTTT. Translating gives CANRVGRNTEAFF.

The chain combines TRBV19 with TRBJ1-5; D unclear. The CDR3 runs to 14 residues. CDR1 LNHDA and CDR2 SQIVND come from the germline V gene (reference sequence). With 4 bases removed from V and 4 bases from J, the gap between germline ends came to 11 bases. The CDR3, as DNA: TGTGCCAGTAGTAGAAACAGCCTGAATCAGCCCCAGCATTTT. This translates into CASSRNSLNQPQHF.

For this clone: Additional DNA sequences in this sample encode the identical CDR3. This chain connects TRBV27 to TRBJ2-7, with D perhaps matching TRBD1 (5 bases). The germline gives CDR1 MNHEY, CDR2 SMNVEV (reference sequence). V was clipped by 6 bases and J by 2 bases, with 14 bases between them. The CDR3 loop spans 14 amino acids. The CDR3 region has the DNA TGTGCCAGCAGCCCTCTGACAGAAACCTACGAGCAGTACTTC. It encodes CASSPLTETYEQYF.

The rearrangement joins TRBV6-1 to TRBJ2-7, with unresolved D. There are 13 residues in the CDR3. Trimming stripped 0 bases from V and 4 bases from J, with 7 bases between. Germline V CDR1 and CDR2: MNHNS, SASEGT. The CDR3 here is CASSEASIYEQYF. CDR3 in DNA: TGTGCCAGCAGTGAAGCGAGTATTTACGAGCAGTACTTC.

The rearrangement joins TRBV19 to TRBJ2-7; 14 bases agree with TRBD2. With V trimmed by 5 bases and J by 2 bases, 11 bases remained unmatched. Germline V gives CDR1 LNHDA, CDR2 SQIVND (reference sequence). This CDR3 spans 18 amino acids. CDR3 bases: TGTGCCAGTAGTGACCGACTAGCGGGAGGGCCAAGAGCCTACGAGCAGTACTTC. Translation: CASSDRLAGGPRAYEQYF.

This chain connects TRBV11-1 to TRBJ1-1; D is unclear. The CDR3 runs to 13 residues. Germline CDR1 and CDR2: SGHAT and FQDESV (reference sequence). Trimming took 2 bases from V and 6 from J, leaving 10 bases between them. The CDR3 protein is CASSLLPLAEAFF. CDR3 DNA: TGTGCCAGCAGCTTATTACCCCTAGCTGAAGCTTTCTTT.

V gene TRBV27 combines with J gene TRBJ2-3, with 11 bases aligning to TRBD2. The CDR3 runs to 17 residues. Germline V gene lookup returns CDR1 MNHEY and CDR2 SMNVEV (reference sequence). V shed 5 bases and J 5 bases; nucleotides not matched to a gene: 12. In DNA, the CDR3 is TGTGCCAGCAGTCACCGACTAGCGGGAAATGTCATAGATACGCAGTATTTT. Encoded protein: CASSHRLAGNVIDTQYF.

The rearrangement links TRBV29-1 to TRBJ1-4; a possible D gene is TRBD1 (5 bases). CDR1 and CDR2 (germline): SQVTM, ANQGSEA. The V end was cut by 3 bases, the J end by 10 bases, with 9 bases between. CDR3 length: 11 residues. CDR3: CSVEKGLKLFF. For the CDR3, the DNA is TGCAGCGTTGAGAAGGGGCTAAAACTGTTTTTT.

The J gene is TRBJ1-1, the V gene TRBV4-2; 7 bases match TRBD1. Unmatched junction bases numbered 7, after V lost 4 bases and J lost 2 bases. CDR1 is LGHNA, CDR2 YNFKEQ, per germline. The CDR3 has 15 residues. This CDR3 is CASSPEQGINTEAFF. In DNA, the CDR3 is TGTGCCAGCAGCCCAGAACAGGGGATTAACACTGAAGCTTTCTTT.

The chain carries TRBV28 and TRBJ2-5, with 9 bases aligning to TRBD2. Losses at the gene ends were 4 bases for V and 5 bases for J; bases not matched to a gene: 14. CDR1 is MDHEN and CDR2 is SYDVKM in the germline V gene. The CDR3 has 17 amino acids. The CDR3 nucleotides are TGTGCCAGCAGTTCCTCGGGAGTGCGGGAGGGCCACGAGACCCAGTACTTC. The encoded protein is CASSSSGVREGHETQYF.

The J gene is TRBJ2-2, the V gene TRBV7-7; D is possibly TRBD2 (5 bases). This CDR3 has 18 amino acids. The V gene lost 4 bases and the J gene lost 7 bases, with 25 bases spanning the gap. The V gene's germline CDR1 is SSHAT and CDR2 FNYEAQ (reference sequence). Here the CDR3 DNA reads TGTGCCAGCAGCTCCAGATATTACAAGGGCCGAGCGGACGGGGAGCTGTTTTTT. It yields the protein CASSSRYYKGRADGELFF.

The gene calls are TRBV10-3 and TRBJ2-5; D ambiguous. The CDR3 length is 12 residues. Germline assignment: CDR1 ENHRY and CDR2 SYGVKD. The V end lost 3 bases, the J end lost 3 bases, and 5 bases lay between the germline ends. CDR3 sequence (DNA): TGTGCCATCAGTGAAGAGAAAGAGACCCAGTACTTC. It translates to CAISEEKETQYF.

This clone was found a few times. V and J are TRBV7-9 and TRBJ1-2; 7 bases match TRBD1. Germline-derived CDR1 and CDR2 are SEHNR and FQNEAQ (reference sequence). Germline trimming cut 4 bases from V and 9 bases from J; bases unmatched to any gene: 14. The CDR3 extends over 15 amino acids. The CDR3 reads CASSSALQGSMSYTF. In DNA form, the CDR3 reads TGTGCCAGCAGCTCAGCCTTACAGGGGTCTATGAGCTACACCTTC.

The chain's CDR3 is CASSLVSKSRYEQYF. CDR3 nucleotides: TGCGCCAGCAGCTTGGTATCGAAAAGTCGGTACGAGCAGTACTTC. The J gene is TRBJ2-7, the V gene TRBV5-1; D not resolved. V lost 0 bases, J lost 4 bases, and 14 bases lay in between. The CDR3 loop spans 15 amino acids. CDR1 is SGHRS and CDR2 is YFSETQ in the germline V gene.